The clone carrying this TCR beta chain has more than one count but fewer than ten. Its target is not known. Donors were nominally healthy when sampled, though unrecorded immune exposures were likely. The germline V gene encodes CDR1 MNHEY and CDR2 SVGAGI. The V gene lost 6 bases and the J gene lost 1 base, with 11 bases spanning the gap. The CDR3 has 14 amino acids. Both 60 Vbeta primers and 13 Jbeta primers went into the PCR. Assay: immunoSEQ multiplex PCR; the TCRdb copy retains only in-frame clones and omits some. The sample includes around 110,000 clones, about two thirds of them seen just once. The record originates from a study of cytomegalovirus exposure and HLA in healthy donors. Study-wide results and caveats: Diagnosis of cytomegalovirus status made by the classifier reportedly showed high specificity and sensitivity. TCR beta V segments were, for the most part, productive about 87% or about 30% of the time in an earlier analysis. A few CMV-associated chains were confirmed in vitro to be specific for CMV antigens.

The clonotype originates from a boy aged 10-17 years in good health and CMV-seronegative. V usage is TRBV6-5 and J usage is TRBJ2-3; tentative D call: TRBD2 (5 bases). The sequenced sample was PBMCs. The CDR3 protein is CASRVAFGTDTQYF. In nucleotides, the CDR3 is TGTGCCAGCAGAGTAGCGTTCGGCACAGATACGCAGTATTTT.